The T cell receptor (beta chain) described here comes from a study of blood T cell repertoires in COVID-19. The wider study: Collection of acute and convalescent COVID-19 samples took place in the United States, Italy and Spain.

The CDR3 consists of 15 residues. J lost 5 bases, V lost 4 bases, and 8 bases had no gene match. CDR1 and CDR2 from the germline V gene are SGHRS and YFSETQ. Original data processing: Amplification of reference gene primers provided the estimated nucleated cell counts. Assay: immunoSEQ multiplex PCR; the TCRdb copy retains only in-frame clones and omits some. The DNA was the basis for D and trimming; V, J and clone size are from that table. The repertoire consists of 100,000 or so clones, with around 90% occurring once and the leading ten covering around 5.7%. The sample consisted of peripheral blood. The TCR comes from a man in his 70s with acute or convalescent COVID-19. This chain uses TRBV5-1 with TRBJ2-2; 7 positions agree with TRBD1. CDR3 region: CASSLRQGPTGELFF. The CDR3, as DNA: TGCGCCAGCAGCCTTAGACAGGGCCCGACCGGGGAGCTGTTTTTT.